This entry lists 21 T cell receptor beta chains sequenced from one sample in a study of cytomegalovirus exposure and HLA in healthy donors. TCRdb's copy holds only in-frame clones and misses some; the assay was immunoSEQ multiplex PCR. The sample has more than 150,000 clones, about four fifths seen once. Material for sequencing was PBMCs. Source of these receptors: a woman aged 18-30 years in good health and CMV-seropositive.

V is TRBV2 and J is TRBJ2-1; D is uncertain. The germline gives CDR1 SNHLY, CDR2 FYNNEI. This CDR3 is 12 amino acids long. V lost 1 base and J 9 bases, leaving 7 bases between the germline ends. This chain's CDR3 is CASSEVPSEQFF. The CDR3 bases are TGTGCCAGCAGTGAAGTCCCCAGTGAGCAGTTCTTC.

The chain couples TRBV6-6 to TRBJ1-1, with 8 positions matching TRBD1. V dropped 6 bases and J dropped 6; count of bases not matched to a gene: 9. The CDR3 length is 14 residues. Germline values: CDR1 MNHNY, CDR2 SVGAGI (reference sequence). As DNA, the CDR3 is TGTGCCAGCAGGACCACAGGGGGTAGCGCTGAAGCTTTCTTT. Translated: CASRTTGGSAEAFF.

The chain joins TRBV13 to TRBJ1-1; no reliable D call. The germline gives CDR1 PRHDT, CDR2 FYEKMQ (reference sequence). V lost 6 bases and J 3 bases, leaving 11 bases between the germline ends. There are 13 residues in the CDR3. CDR3 DNA sequence: TGTGCCAGCAGAGTGACACCGGACACTGAAGCTTTCTTT. It specifies CASRVTPDTEAFF.

Turning to this clone: A much larger clone is a single base away; this may be a read error. The rearrangement uses TRBV6-4 and TRBJ2-3; 12 bases match TRBD2. Germline CDR1 is MRHNA and CDR2 is SNTAGT. Losses at the gene ends were 6 bases for V and 4 bases for J; bases not matched to a gene: 5. The CDR3 totals 15 residues. This CDR3 is CASSPSGGAADTQYF. The CDR3, as DNA: TGTGCCAGCAGCCCTAGCGGGGGGGCCGCAGATACGCAGTATTTT.

The V and J genes are TRBV20-1 and TRBJ1-4, with D possibly matching TRBD1 (5 bases). V was clipped by 5 bases and J by 8 bases, with 9 bases between them. Germline CDR1 and CDR2: DFQATT and SNEGSKA (reference sequence). The CDR3 spans 11 residues. The CDR3, as DNA: TGCAGTGCTCGCGCAGGGGAAAAACTGTTTTTT. Translating gives CSARAGEKLFF.

The chain recombines TRBV19 with TRBJ1-5; TRBD1 aligns across 9 bases. Germline V gives CDR1 LNHDA, CDR2 SQIVND (reference sequence). The CDR3 loop spans 16 amino acids. Losses at the gene ends were 7 bases for V and 7 bases for J; bases not matched to a gene: 14. CDR3 sequence reads: CASISETVTGGQPQHF. The CDR3 DNA follows: TGTGCCAGTATAAGTGAGACTGTGACAGGGGGACAGCCCCAGCATTTT.

The rearrangement joins TRBV13 to TRBJ1-2, with a weak D call TRBD1 (6 bases). This CDR3 spans 14 amino acids. V gave up 1 base and J gave up 8 bases, with 14 bases separating them. CDR1 is PRHDT, CDR2 FYEKMQ, per germline (reference sequence). In DNA, the CDR3 is TGTGCCAGCAGCTTAGTACAGGGAGTAGCGGGCTACACCTTC. Amino acid sequence: CASSLVQGVAGYTF.

The CDR3: CASSGQGPIEAFF. The CDR3 bases are TGTGCCAGTTCGGGACAGGGGCCGATCGAAGCTTTCTTT. The rearrangement joins TRBV7-9 to TRBJ1-1, with 10 bases fitting TRBD1. V shed 9 bases and J 8 bases; nucleotides not matched to a gene: 9. Germline CDR1 reads SEHNR; CDR2 reads FQNEAQ (reference sequence). The CDR3 has 13 amino acids.

This chain connects TRBV5-6 to TRBJ2-5; 9 bases fit TRBD2. With 4 bases clipped from V and 1 base from J, the junction kept 11 bases outside the gene matches. The CDR3 is made up of 17 amino acids. CDR1 SGHDT and CDR2 YYEEEE come from the germline V gene. In DNA form, the CDR3 reads TGTGCCAGCAGCCCCCCCGGGGTAGCGGGGGTCCAAGAGACCCAGTACTTC. It encodes CASSPPGVAGVQETQYF. The complete variable domain, with remaining parts taken from reference TRBV5-6 and TRBJ2-5, reads DAGVTQSPTHLIKTRGQQVTLRCSPKSGHDTVSWYQQALGQGPQFIFQYYEEEERQRGNFPDRFSGHQFPNYSSELNVNALLLGDSALYLCASSPPGVAGVQETQYFGPGTRLLVL.

This chain joins TRBV18 and TRBJ1-3; TRBD1 matches 7 bases. The CDR3 loop spans 16 amino acids. Germline V gene data show CDR1 as KGHSH and CDR2 as LQKENI. V shed 3 bases, J shed 0 bases, and the junction held 5 bases outside the gene matches. CDR3 DNA sequence: TGTGCCAGCTCACCGCGCCCAGGGGGCTCTGGAAACACCATATATTTT. It encodes CASSPRPGGSGNTIYF.

Note on this clone: The sample carries other DNA sequences with the same CDR3. The chain uses TRBV5-1 and TRBJ2-7; weak D call: TRBD2 (6 bases). The V and J ends lost 4 bases and 2 bases respectively, with 13 bases between them. The CDR3 loop spans 14 amino acids. CDR1 and CDR2 from the germline V gene are SGHRS and YFSETQ. The chain's CDR3 is CASSPGGGTYEQYF. The CDR3 nucleotides are TGCGCCAGCAGCCCCGGGGGAGGTACCTACGAGCAGTACTTC. Variable domain in full (rest from reference TRBV5-1 and TRBJ2-7): KAGVTQTPRYLIKTRGQQVTLSCSPISGHRSVSWYQQTPGQGLQFLFEYFSETQRNKGNFPGRFSGRQFSNSRSEMNVSTLELGDSALYLCASSPGGGTYEQYFGPGTRLTVT.

The J gene is TRBJ2-1, the V gene TRBV10-2; 11 bases agree with TRBD2. Germline CDR1 and CDR2: WSHSY and SAAADI. The V and J ends lost 8 bases and 6 bases, in that order; junction bases with no gene match: 6. The CDR3 extends over 14 amino acids. In DNA form, the CDR3 reads TGCGCCAGCTCTAGCGGGGGGTCGAGCAATGAGCAGTTCTTC. This translates into CASSSGGSSNEQFF.

CDR3 in amino acids: CASSKAGQGAGNTIYF. The CDR3 nucleotides are TGTGCCAGCAGCAAAGCTGGACAGGGGGCCGGAAACACCATATATTTT. The chain recombines TRBV21-1 with TRBJ1-3; TRBD1, as called in the table, went unchecked against the DNA. TRBV21-1 is a recognized pseudogene. The CDR3 is 16 amino acids.

Here the CDR3 reads CAISPATSLVYEQYF. In nucleotides, the CDR3 is TGTGCCATCAGCCCCGCGACTAGCTTGGTTTACGAGCAGTACTTC. The chain links TRBV10-3 to TRBJ2-7; 7 bases are shared with TRBD2. The trim removed 6 bases at V and 4 bases at J, leaving 12 bases unmatched. The CDR3 spans 15 residues. The germline V gene encodes CDR1 ENHRY and CDR2 SYGVKD.

The V and J genes are TRBV12-5 and TRBJ1-1; the match to TRBD1 covers 7 bases. CDR1 is LGHNT, CDR2 FRNRAP, per germline. This CDR3 has 15 residues. J lost 0 bases, V lost 4 bases, and 5 bases had no gene match. The CDR3 reads CASGSAGGMNTEAFF. The CDR3 coding sequence is TGTGCTAGTGGTTCCGCAGGGGGGATGAACACTGAAGCTTTCTTT. The full variable domain, completed using reference TRBV12-5 and TRBJ1-1, is DARVTQTPRHKVTEMGQEVTMRCQPILGHNTVFWYRQTMMQGLELLAYFRNRAPLDDSGMPKDRFSAEMPDATLATLKIQPSEPRDSAVYFCASGSAGGMNTEAFFGQGTRLTVV.

This chain's CDR3 is CASSTRRQGDYGYTF. The CDR3 coding sequence is TGCGCCAGCAGCACACGTCGACAGGGAGACTATGGCTACACCTTC. The V gene is TRBV5-1, the J gene TRBJ1-2; TRBD1 matches 7 bases. Germline V lookup: CDR1 SGHRS, CDR2 YFSETQ. The CDR3 loop spans 15 amino acids. V shed 4 bases, J shed 3 bases, and the junction held 9 bases outside the gene matches.

DNA of the CDR3: TGTGCCAGCATAGGGGTTGGGACAGGTGGACACGAGCAGTACTTC. Translating it yields CASIGVGTGGHEQYF. This chain connects TRBV2 to TRBJ2-7; 8 bases match TRBD1. After removal of 7 bases from V and 5 bases from J, the junction contained 13 bases not matched to a gene. The CDR3 spans 15 residues. CDR1 and CDR2 (germline): SNHLY, FYNNEI.

The V gene is TRBV7-8, the J gene TRBJ2-1; 9 bases are a match to TRBD2. Germline V gene data show CDR1 as SGHVS and CDR2 as FQNEAQ. Trimming took 3 bases from V and 7 from J; bases not matched to a gene: 4. The CDR3 is made up of 14 amino acids. The CDR3 DNA sequence: TGTGCCAGCAGCTTCGGGACTAGCATTAATGAGCAGTTCTTC. It is translated as CASSFGTSINEQFF.

The gene calls are TRBV7-8 and TRBJ1-4; TRBD1 agrees at 8 bases. CDR1 SGHVS and CDR2 FQNEAQ come from the germline V gene. The CDR3 loop spans 14 amino acids. J gave up 8 bases and V 8 bases, and 10 bases lay outside the gene matches. CDR3 protein: CASGPDRAREKLFF. The CDR3 DNA sequence: TGTGCCAGCGGACCGGACAGGGCACGGGAAAAACTGTTTTTT. Combining the CDR3 with reference TRBV7-8 and TRBJ1-4 gives the whole variable domain GAGVSQSPRYKVAKRGQDVALRCDPISGHVSLFWYQQALGQGPEFLTYFQNEAQLDKSGLPSDRFFAERPEGSVSTLKIQRTQQEDSAVYLCASGPDRAREKLFFGSGTQLSVL.

The chain combines TRBV18 with TRBJ2-5; TRBD1 aligns across 7 bases. From germline, CDR1 is KGHSH and CDR2 LQKENI. The CDR3 is 14 residues long. V lost 3 bases, J lost 2 bases, and 3 bases stayed unmatched. This CDR3 reads CASSPPGQQETQYF. DNA for the CDR3: TGTGCCAGCTCACCCCCGGGACAGCAAGAGACCCAGTACTTC.

A note on this clone: One junction end disagrees with the germline gene, perhaps due to a read error. This chain joins TRBV4-3 and TRBJ1-5, with TRBD1 identical over 8 bases. Per germline, CDR1 LGHNA and CDR2 YSLEER. The CDR3 loop spans 17 amino acids. The CDR3 sequence: CASSQAFGQGTPQPQHF. For the CDR3, the DNA is TGCGCCAGCAGTCAAGCTTTCGGACAGGGAACCCCTCAGCCCCAGCATTTT.